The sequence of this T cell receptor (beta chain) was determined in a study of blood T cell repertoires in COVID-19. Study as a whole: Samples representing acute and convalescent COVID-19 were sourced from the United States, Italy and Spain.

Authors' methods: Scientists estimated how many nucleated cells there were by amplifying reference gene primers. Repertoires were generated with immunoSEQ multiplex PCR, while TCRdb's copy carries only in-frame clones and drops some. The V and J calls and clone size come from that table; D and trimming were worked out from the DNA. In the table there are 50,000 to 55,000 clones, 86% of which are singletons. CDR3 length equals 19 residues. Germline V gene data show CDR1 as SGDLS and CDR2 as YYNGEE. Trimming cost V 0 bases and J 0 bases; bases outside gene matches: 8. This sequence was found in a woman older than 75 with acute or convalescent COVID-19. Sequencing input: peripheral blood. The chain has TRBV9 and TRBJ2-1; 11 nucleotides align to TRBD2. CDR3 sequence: CASSVDTSGGTSSYNEQFF. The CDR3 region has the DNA TGTGCCAGCAGCGTAGATACTAGCGGGGGAACAAGCTCCTACAATGAGCAGTTCTTC.